This entry lists 24 T cell receptor beta chains sequenced from one sample in a study of identical twins. TCRdb reanalysed the 5' RACE reads using MiXCR and keeps one entry per CDR3 protein. The sample lists some 1,700,000 distinct CDR3 sequences; around 33% were seen once. What was sequenced was cord blood. Receptor source: a newborn girl in good health.

This clonotype showed up just a few times. J is TRBJ2-2 and V is TRBV2; D is uncertain. Germline CDR1 reads SNHLY; CDR2 reads FYNNEI. V lost 1 base, J lost 1 base, and 7 bases lay in between. This CDR3 spans 15 amino acids. DNA for the CDR3: TGTGCCAGCAGTGAAGTTGGTCTGAACACCGGGGAGCTGTTTTTT. The encoded protein is CASSEVGLNTGELFF.

This chain uses TRBV4-1 with TRBJ2-1; 8 bases match TRBD2. The CDR3 totals 17 residues. The V gene end was trimmed by 1 base and the J gene end by 6 bases; junction bases not matched to a gene: 11. CDR1 is MGHRA and CDR2 is YSYEKL in the germline V gene. The DNA for the CDR3 is TGCGCCAGCAGCCAAGGCCCGACTAGCGCACCTCGCAATGAGCAGTTCTTC. Translation gives CASSQGPTSAPRNEQFF.

This clonotype was picked up a small number of times. This chain links TRBV28 with TRBJ2-3; perhaps TRBD1 as D (6 bases). From germline, CDR1 is MDHEN and CDR2 SYDVKM. V lost 2 bases to trimming and J lost 5 bases, with 20 bases between them. This CDR3 contains 17 residues. As DNA, the CDR3 is TGTGCCAGCAGTTTACTAGATCCACAGGGCCGGGGAGATACGCAGTATTTT. This sequence encodes CASSLLDPQGRGDTQYF.

The chain joins TRBV4-2 to TRBJ2-5; possibly TRBD2 for D (5 bases). The DNA matches TRBJ2-1 better at its end, which makes the J call doubtful. The CDR3 consists of 16 residues. Looked up from germline, CDR1 is LGHNA and CDR2 is YNFKEQ. The CDR3 protein is CASSQEGSVHQETQFF. CDR3 coding DNA: TGTGCCAGCAGCCAAGAGGGTAGCGTACATCAAGAGACCCAGTTCTTC.

This clonotype showed up just a few times. This chain links TRBV12-3 or TRBV12-4 with TRBJ1-1; D is unclear. The V end was cut by 3 bases, the J end by 0 bases, with 11 bases between. This CDR3 has 15 amino acids. As DNA, the CDR3 is TGTGCCAGCAGTTTTGAGGTAGGGTTGAACACTGAAGCTTTCTTT. Its translation is CASSFEVGLNTEAFF.

The chain employs TRBV3-1 and TRBJ2-1; D unclear. Germline V gene data show CDR1 as LGHDT and CDR2 as YNNKEL (reference sequence). This CDR3 is built from 15 residues. V lost 0 bases, J lost 4 bases, and 10 bases lay in between. The CDR3 reads CASSQDGWPYNEQFF. CDR3 nucleotides: TGTGCCAGCAGCCAAGATGGCTGGCCATACAATGAGCAGTTCTTC.

The J gene is TRBJ1-1, the V gene TRBV29-1; a weak D match, TRBD1 (6 bases). Deletions cut 3 bases from V and 7 bases from J, with 15 bases between. Germline V gene lookup returns CDR1 SQVTM and CDR2 ANQGSEA. The CDR3 runs to 13 residues. The CDR3 loop reads CSVEGTGLGEAFF. CDR3 sequence (DNA): TGCAGCGTTGAGGGCACAGGGTTGGGTGAAGCTTTCTTT.

V gene TRBV25-1 combines with J gene TRBJ2-5; no firm D call. Trimming shortened V by 1 base and J by 4 bases, and 10 bases separated the two germline ends. The CDR3 is 14 amino acids. Germline V gene data show CDR1 as MGHDK and CDR2 as SYGVNS. The CDR3: CASSESGSGETQYF. The CDR3 coding sequence is TGTGCCAGCAGTGAATCTGGTAGTGGAGAGACCCAGTACTTC.

The V gene is TRBV28, the J gene TRBJ2-4, with 14 bases that match TRBD2. The ends lost 6 bases at V and 7 bases at J; junction bases unmatched: 20. There are 20 residues in the CDR3. Germline CDR1 is MDHEN and CDR2 is SYDVKM. This chain's CDR3 is CASSGTPGLAGEIGWNIQYF. CDR3 coding DNA: TGTGCCAGCAGCGGAACTCCGGGACTAGCGGGAGAAATCGGTTGGAACATTCAGTACTTC.

This chain connects TRBV3-1 to TRBJ2-1; 10 nucleotides align to TRBD2. Trimming took 4 bases from V and 8 from J; bases not matched to a gene: 11. The CDR3 is 16 residues long. Germline V gene data show CDR1 as LGHDT and CDR2 as YNNKEL (reference sequence). The DNA of the CDR3 is TGTGCCAGCAGCCCTTTCGCTAGCGGGAGTCGTTATGAGCAGTTCTTC. It codes for CASSPFASGSRYEQFF.

This clonotype was recorded a few times. The rearrangement joins TRBV29-1 to TRBJ2-2; 13 bases fit TRBD2. Germline CDR1 SQVTM, CDR2 ANQGSEA. V trimming: 6 bases; J trimming: 5 bases; junction bases outside the gene matches: 9. The CDR3 has 16 residues. This CDR3 reads CSVGERLAGGTGELFF. The CDR3 DNA follows: TGCAGCGTGGGAGAAAGACTAGCGGGAGGAACCGGGGAGCTGTTTTTT.

Notes on this clonotype: One junction end does not reproduce the germline sequence, and a read error may be involved. J is TRBJ2-2 and V is TRBV4-2, with D unclear. CDR1 is LGHNA, CDR2 YNFKEQ, per germline. The CDR3 is 13 residues long. CDR3 in DNA: TGTGCCAGCAGTCAAGAGGTGGGCCGAGAGCTGTTTTTT. Its translation is CASSQEVGRELFF.

The chain combines TRBV11-2 with TRBJ2-3; TRBD2 aligns across 8 bases. J was trimmed by 2 bases and V by 5 bases; bases with no gene match: 27. The germline V gene has CDR1 SGHAT and CDR2 FQNNGV. The CDR3 totals 22 residues. The CDR3 loop reads CASSHASLLAGRKIDTTDTQYF. Written as DNA, the CDR3 is TGTGCCAGCAGCCACGCTAGTTTGCTAGCGGGTCGGAAAATAGACACCACAGATACGCAGTATTTT. The entire variable domain, with the rest obtained from reference TRBV11-2 and TRBJ2-3, is as follows: EAGVAQSPRYKIIEKRQSVAFWCNPISGHATLYWYQQILGQGPKLLIQFQNNGVVDDSQLPKDRFSAERLKGVDSTLKIQPAKLEDSAVYLCASSHASLLAGRKIDTTDTQYFGPGTRLTVL.

The V and J genes are TRBV27 and TRBJ2-7; D gene ambiguous. The V and J ends lost 4 bases and 2 bases respectively, with 9 bases between them. From germline, CDR1 is MNHEY and CDR2 SMNVEV (reference sequence). This CDR3 has 13 amino acids. The CDR3 here is CASSSYPPYEQYF. CDR3 bases: TGTGCCAGCAGTTCTTATCCCCCCTACGAGCAGTACTTC.

This clonotype has only a few counts. The chain couples TRBV6-2 or TRBV6-3 to TRBJ2-4; the D is unclear. The CDR3 length is 14 residues. CDR1 is MNHEY, CDR2 SVGEGT, per germline. V was trimmed by 2 bases and J by 3 bases, leaving 8 bases between them. The CDR3 DNA reads as TGTGCCAGCAGTTACATCAGCTACAAAAACATTCAGTACTTC. It translates to CASSYISYKNIQYF.

The rearrangement links TRBV7-6 to TRBJ2-7, with D maybe TRBD2 (5 bases). The germline V gene has CDR1 SGHVS and CDR2 FNYEAQ. V lost 4 bases and J lost 7, with 17 bases in between. There are 14 residues in the CDR3. The CDR3 DNA follows: TGTGCCAGCAGCTCCCAGCCACTAGGGAATGAGCAGTACTTC. Its translation: CASSSQPLGNEQYF.

This clonotype was picked up a small number of times. The chain employs TRBV6-5 and TRBJ1-4; TRBD1 agrees at 9 bases. The CDR3 has 15 amino acids. V shed 7 bases, J shed 6 bases, and the junction held 9 bases outside the gene matches. Germline CDR1 MNHEY, CDR2 SVGAGI. The CDR3 nucleotides are TGTGCCAGCACCAATACGGGACAGGGTGATGAAAAACTGTTTTTT. Encoded protein: CASTNTGQGDEKLFF.

The chain is built from TRBV9 and TRBJ2-3; TRBD2 is a possible D gene (6 bases). Trimming removed 3 bases from V and 0 bases from J, with 11 bases in between. Germline-derived CDR1 and CDR2 are SGDLS and YYNGEE. This CDR3 is 15 amino acids long. CDR3 bases: TGTGCCAGCAGCGCCTACGGGACTAGCACAGATACGCAGTATTTT. This sequence encodes CASSAYGTSTDTQYF.

This clonotype was recorded a few times. The J gene is TRBJ1-1, the V gene TRBV7-9, with 9 bases identical to TRBD1. V was pared by 8 bases and J by 0 bases, with 4 bases of the junction left unmatched. This CDR3 contains 14 residues. CDR1 and CDR2 (germline): SEHNR, FQNEAQ (reference sequence). CDR3 coding DNA: TGTGCCAGCGGGACAGGGAGAGTGAACACTGAAGCTTTCTTT. This encodes CASGTGRVNTEAFF.

Details on this clonotype: Germline is not matched at one junction end, which may reflect a read error. This chain connects TRBV18 to TRBJ1-1, with D unclear. Germline CDR1 and CDR2: KGHSH and LQKENI. The CDR3 has 15 residues. DNA of the CDR3: TGTGCCAGCCCACCCCAGGTCCATGGGGACACTGAAGCTTTCTTT. As protein: CASPPQVHGDTEAFF.

The chain joins TRBV24-1 to TRBJ2-7, with 7 nucleotides matching TRBD2. In germline, CDR1 is KGHDR, CDR2 SFDVKD. V lost 9 bases, J lost 7 bases, and 5 bases stayed unmatched. CDR3 size: 11 residues. The CDR3 nucleotides read TGTGCCACCGGGAGGGAGGATGAGCAGTACTTC. As protein: CATGREDEQYF.

The V and J genes are TRBV25-1 and TRBJ1-1, with 7 bases lining up with TRBD1. The CDR3 spans 13 residues. Germline lookup yields CDR1 MGHDK and CDR2 SYGVNS. Trimming removed 5 bases from V and 6 bases from J; junction bases left unmatched: 6. The CDR3 sequence is CASSTGVPPEAFF. The CDR3 DNA is TGTGCCAGCAGTACAGGGGTTCCTCCTGAAGCTTTCTTT. Full variable domain (outside the CDR3, taken from reference TRBV25-1 and TRBJ1-1): EADIYQTPRYLVIGTGKKITLECSQTMGHDKMYWYQQDPGMELHLIHYSYGVNSTEKGDLSSESTVSRIRTEHFPLTLESARPSHTSQYLCASSTGVPPEAFFGQGTRLTVV.

This CDR3 is CASSLGTGWNQPQHF. The DNA for the CDR3 is TGTGCCAGCAGCTTAGGGACAGGGTGGAATCAGCCCCAGCATTTT. J is TRBJ1-5 and V is TRBV11-2, with 8 bases matching TRBD1. V gave up 1 base and J gave up 4 bases; unmatched junction bases: 3. The V gene's germline CDR1 is SGHAT and CDR2 FQNNGV. The CDR3 consists of 15 residues.

The chain links TRBV12-3 or TRBV12-4 to TRBJ2-1; 7 positions match TRBD1. The CDR3 runs 17 residues. V shed 5 bases, J shed 7 bases, and the junction held 17 bases outside the gene matches. Here the CDR3 reads CASSTLRTGESGNEQFF. The CDR3 DNA reads TGTGCCAGCAGTACCCTCCGTACAGGGGAATCGGGTAATGAGCAGTTCTTC.